Shown below are 20 T cell receptor beta chains from a single sample sequenced in a study of vaccination and CD4 T cells after COVID-19. Specified treatment: approximately 9-day PBMC culture with coronavirus spike peptide pools or control peptides (ViraFEST assay). Their target antigens are unknown. Sequencing of cultured CD4+ T cell DNA used the Oncomine TCR Beta short-read assay. MiXCR, run by TCRdb on the PCR reads, gives a single entry per CDR3 protein. The sample has roughly 12,000 distinct CDR3 sequences, roughly 50% seen once. The specimen was CD4+ T cells from blood, cultured in vitro. These receptor sequences come from a human donor who had recovered from COVID-19.

The table lists this clonotype with a few counts. The rearrangement uses TRBV6-5 and TRBJ2-7; D is ambiguous. The length of the CDR3 is 13 residues. From germline, CDR1 is MNHEY and CDR2 SVGAGI. V shed 4 bases and J shed 3 bases, with 10 bases lying between them. The CDR3 here is CASSLRSNYEQYF. The CDR3 DNA reads as TGTGCCAGCAGTTTGCGCTCTAACTACGAGCAGTACTTC.

The chain carries TRBV7-2 and TRBJ2-2; TRBD1 is a possible D gene (7 bases). The CDR3 has 17 residues. Trimming left V 7 bases short and J 4 bases short, with 22 bases between. The V gene's germline CDR1 is SGHTA and CDR2 FQGNSA. CDR3 loop: CASTKGLRRGRTGELFF. CDR3 nucleotide sequence: TGTGCCAGCACCAAAGGCCTCAGGAGGGGGCGCACCGGGGAGCTGTTTTTT.

The chain is built from TRBV3-1 and TRBJ2-7; D remains unclear. Trimming removed 1 base at V and 1 base at J, with 8 bases between. The germline V gene encodes CDR1 LGHDT and CDR2 YNNKEL (reference sequence). CDR3 size: 14 residues. CDR3 amino acids: CASSQAVHSYEQYF. CDR3 DNA: TGTGCCAGCAGCCAAGCGGTCCATTCCTACGAGCAGTACTTC.

The chain joins TRBV19 to TRBJ1-2; 12 bases align to TRBD1. V lost 4 bases and J lost 8; bases outside the gene matches: 14. The CDR3 is 17 amino acids. Germline V gene sequence: CDR1 LNHDA, CDR2 SQIVND (reference sequence). CDR3: CASSKGAPGQGAGGYTF. The CDR3 nucleotides are TGTGCCAGTAGTAAGGGCGCCCCGGGACAGGGGGCAGGAGGCTACACCTTC.

The chain combines TRBV28 with TRBJ2-3; possibly TRBD1 for D (5 bases). V was shortened by 5 bases and J by 2 bases, with 17 bases between the two germline ends. Germline V lookup: CDR1 MDHEN, CDR2 SYDVKM. The CDR3 runs 16 residues. The CDR3 is CASSMNRQGVTDTQYF. Here the CDR3 DNA reads TGTGCCAGCAGTATGAACCGGCAGGGTGTCACAGATACGCAGTATTTT.

This clonotype was seen only a few times. This chain joins TRBV19 and TRBJ2-6; D assignment may be TRBD1 or TRBD2 (5 bases each). V was trimmed by 7 bases and J by 0 bases, leaving 19 bases between them. This CDR3 region has 18 residues. Germline assignment: CDR1 LNHDA and CDR2 SQIVND (reference sequence). This CDR3 is CASKNPWGPTSGANVLTF. The CDR3 nucleotides are TGTGCCAGTAAAAACCCTTGGGGACCGACCTCTGGGGCCAACGTCCTGACTTTC.

This clonotype was counted only a few times. This chain joins TRBV20-1 and TRBJ2-3, with a tentative D call TRBD1 (6 bases). The V end was cut by 3 bases, the J end by 2 bases, with 9 bases between. Germline-derived CDR1 and CDR2 are DFQATT and SNEGSKA (reference sequence). CDR3 length: 13 residues. The CDR3 coding sequence is TGCAGTGCTAGTCAGGGGACCACAGATACGCAGTATTTT. It specifies CSASQGTTDTQYF.

The chain carries TRBV24-1 and TRBJ2-1; 7 nucleotides agree with TRBD2. This CDR3 has 17 amino acids. The germline CDR1 and CDR2 sequences are KGHDR and SFDVKD. V was pared by 2 bases and J by 3 bases, with 9 bases of the junction left unmatched. CDR3 loop: CATSDSGGGRLYNEQFF. For the CDR3, the DNA is TGTGCCACCAGTGATTCGGGGGGTGGGCGGCTCTACAATGAGCAGTTCTTC.

V usage is TRBV11-3 and J usage is TRBJ2-1; 8 bases map to TRBD1. V gave up 3 bases and J gave up 9 bases; unmatched junction bases: 10. Germline V CDR1 and CDR2: SGHNT, YENEEA. The CDR3 has 15 residues. CDR3 loop: CASSLGTGGLGEQFF. DNA for the CDR3: TGTGCCAGCAGCTTGGGCACAGGGGGATTGGGTGAGCAGTTCTTC.

The chain is built from TRBV20-1 and TRBJ1-6, with TRBD1 matching over 8 bases. V shed 6 bases and J 8 bases; nucleotides not matched to a gene: 12. CDR1 and CDR2 from the germline V gene are DFQATT and SNEGSKA (reference sequence). The CDR3 is 15 amino acids. The CDR3 DNA is TGCAGTGCGGGGACAGGCGGTACCGAGGATTCACCCCTCCACTTT. It codes for CSAGTGGTEDSPLHF.

This clonotype was recorded a few times. The chain recombines TRBV6-5 with TRBJ2-7; D is possibly TRBD1 (6 bases). Germline V gene lookup returns CDR1 MNHEY and CDR2 SVGAGI. CDR3 length equals 15 residues. V was pared by 0 bases and J by 5 bases, with 14 bases between. CDR3 sequence reads: CASSYSPQGRHEQYF. The CDR3 DNA reads as TGTGCCAGCAGTTACTCACCACAGGGTAGACACGAGCAGTACTTC.

This clonotype was counted between two and nine times. V gene TRBV7-9 combines with J gene TRBJ2-3, with TRBD1 as a possible D gene (6 bases). CDR3 length equals 12 residues. V was shortened by 4 bases and J by 4 bases, with 6 bases between the two germline ends. Germline V gene lookup returns CDR1 SEHNR and CDR2 FQNEAQ (reference sequence). The CDR3 reads CASSYRADTQYF. For the CDR3, the DNA is TGTGCCAGCAGCTACAGGGCAGATACGCAGTATTTT.

J is TRBJ1-2 and V is TRBV3-1, with a tentative D call TRBD1 (5 bases). The germline CDR1 and CDR2 sequences are LGHDT and YNNKEL (reference sequence). The V end was cut by 0 bases, the J end by 8 bases, with 10 bases between. CDR3 length: 13 amino acids. CDR3 amino acids: CASSQDGRDGYTF. The CDR3 nucleotides are TGTGCCAGCAGCCAAGATGGCAGGGACGGCTACACCTTC.

The rearrangement links TRBV11-2 to TRBJ2-1, with D unresolved. The DNA end favors TRBJ2-7, so the J call may be wrong. CDR3 size: 13 residues. Germline V gene sequence: CDR1 SGHAT, CDR2 FQNNGV. The CDR3 DNA follows: TGTGCCAGCAGCTTAGGGGCCCCTTACGAGCAGTACTTC. This translates into CASSLGAPYEQYF.

This clonotype was counted between two and nine times. The J gene is TRBJ2-3, the V gene TRBV6-1; a weak D match, TRBD1 (5 bases). Trimming removed 6 bases from V and 7 bases from J, with 8 bases in between. The CDR3 runs 11 residues. From germline, CDR1 is MNHNS and CDR2 SASEGT. The CDR3 loop reads CASSQGNTQYF. The CDR3 DNA sequence: TGTGCCAGCAGCCAGGGAAATACGCAGTATTTT.

The chain combines TRBV7-6 with TRBJ2-1, with 8 bases matching TRBD1. The CDR3 consists of 15 residues. Trimming took 6 bases from V and 3 from J; bases not matched to a gene: 7. CDR1 and CDR2 (germline): SGHVS, FNYEAQ. The CDR3 loop reads CASRSGTGGYNEQFF. The CDR3 nucleotides read TGTGCCAGCAGGTCCGGGACAGGCGGCTACAATGAGCAGTTCTTC.

This clonotype was seen more than once but under ten times. The chain joins TRBV2 to TRBJ2-5; D is uncertain. Between the trimmed V and J ends, which lost 1 base and 4 bases, there was a span of 7 bases. Germline CDR1 SNHLY, CDR2 FYNNEI. This CDR3 spans 13 amino acids. CDR3 in DNA: TGTGCCAGCAGTGAAGGCCGGGCAGAGACCCAGTACTTC. Residues: CASSEGRAETQYF.

The CDR3 sequence: CASSLASSYEQYF. CDR3 nucleotide sequence: TGTGCCAGCAGCTTAGCTTCTAGCTACGAGCAGTACTTC. This chain joins TRBV7-9 and TRBJ2-7; D not resolved. The V gene lost 0 bases and the J gene lost 3 bases, with 6 bases spanning the gap. This CDR3 contains 13 residues. Germline V gene sequence: CDR1 SEHNR, CDR2 FQNEAQ (reference sequence). Full variable domain (rest looked up from reference TRBV7-9 and TRBJ2-7): DTGVSQNPRHKITKRGQNVTFRCDPISEHNRLYWYRQTLGQGPEFLTYFQNEAQLEKSRLLSDRFSAERPKGSFSTLEIQRTEQGDSAMYLCASSLASSYEQYFGPGTRLTVT.

V usage is TRBV5-1 and J usage is TRBJ1-1; no definite D call. CDR1 is SGHRS, CDR2 YFSETQ, per germline. The CDR3 extends over 14 amino acids. V was trimmed by 3 bases and J by 0 bases, leaving 9 bases between them. The CDR3 DNA is TGCGCCAGCAGCTCGAACACTGTGAACACTGAAGCTTTCTTT. Residues: CASSSNTVNTEAFF. The full variable domain, its missing parts supplied by reference TRBV5-1 and TRBJ1-1, is KAGVTQTPRYLIKTRGQQVTLSCSPISGHRSVSWYQQTPGQGLQFLFEYFSETQRNKGNFPGRFSGRQFSNSRSEMNVSTLELGDSALYLCASSSNTVNTEAFFGQGTRLTVV.

The chain recombines TRBV2 with TRBJ1-1; no definite D call. The CDR3 length is 13 residues. V was clipped by 5 bases and J by 10 bases, with 17 bases between them. Germline V CDR1 and CDR2: SNHLY, FYNNEI. CDR3 loop: CASSSEKARRAFF. CDR3 DNA: TGTGCCAGCAGTAGTGAGAAGGCGAGGAGAGCTTTCTTT.